A selection of T cell receptor beta chains follows, all from one sample in a study of T cell responses to AZD1222 COVID-19 vaccine. The data were produced by immunoSEQ multiplex PCR, yet TCRdb's version contains in-frame clones alone and is incomplete. The sample lists under 200,000 clones, about nine tenths occurring once. This sample comprised peripheral blood, obtained on day 0 of MenACWY control vaccination. The receptors shown here come from an adult in good health. The conserved cysteine and the conserved F or W are not part of the CDR3 here.

TRBJ2-1 TRBV11-2 ASSLDFGLHNEQF
TRBJ2-1 TRBV19 ASSIQGTVYNEQF
TRBJ1-3 TRBV3-1/TRBV3-2 ASSQDPPGASGNTIY
TRBJ1-1 TRBV19 ASSPGGTNTEAF
TRBJ1-5 TRBV6-5 ASSPQGDMQPQH
TRBJ2-7 TRBV10-3 AISEFATGEHHEQY
TRBJ2-3 TRBV10-3 AISSTDTQY
TRBJ1-1 TRBV19 ASTLYFTGTLNTEAF
TRBJ1-2 TRBV6-5 ASSYAGGDGYT
TRBJ2-3 TRBV9 ASSSGGSSTDTQY
TRBJ2-5 TRBV5-1 ASSLGLVGGQETQY
TRBJ1-2 TRBV7-8 ASSGQANYGYT
TRBJ2-6 TRBV5-5 ASSLLGVNVLT
TRBJ1-6 TRBV12-3/TRBV12-4 ASSWERNSPLH
TRBJ1-2 TRBV28 ASSLLSVGYT
TRBJ2-7 TRBV2 ASNGLAGVWEQY
TRBJ1-2 TRBV9 ASSVDGGGYGYT
TRBJ1-2 TRBV9 ASSKKIRNGYT
TRBJ2-7 TRBV5-1 ASQINPRGSYEQY
TRBJ1-4 TRBV28 ASSLVGQGSEKLF
TRBJ1-5 TRBV19 ASSDQPGQTNQPQH
TRBJ1-5 TRBV9 ASSGGGAPRQPQH
TRBJ2-1 TRBV4-3 ASSQDLEGGGEQF
TRBJ2-5 TRBV6-6 ASSPGGMGETQY
TRBJ2-3 TRBV13 ASSPRQAPRDSADTQY
TRBJ1-1 TRBV20-1 SASSGVRGFTEAF
TRBJ2-6 TRBV7-3 ASTGGVSGANVLT
TRBJ1-4 TRBV6-1 ASSENTSTNEKLF
TRBJ2-1 TRBV28 ASSPRPGLAGYNEQF
TRBJ1-1 TRBV29-1 SAQGVEYTEAF
TRBJ1-1 TRBV11-3 ASSRQGATEAF
TRBJ1-6 TRBV7-2 ASSLDRAHNSPLH
TRBJ1-1 TRBV6-4 ASSDAGTMNTEAF
TRBJ1-3 TRBV7-8 ASSVLQGVGNTIY
TRBJ1-3 TRBV27 ASSLSAQGGGNTIY
TRBJ2-1 TRBV21-1 ASSKGREGPGEREQF
TRBJ1-2 TRBV28 ASSLFVGYT
TRBJ1-1 TRBV27 ASSLIKARGRNTEAF
TRBJ1-2 TRBV5-1 ASSLLGTGVFPQSYGYT
TRBJ1-4 TRBV21-1 ASFPGTREKLF
TRBJ2-6 TRBV7-2 ASSTSSDTGSGANVLT
TRBJ2-2 TRBV4-3 ASSQDRQVAGELF
TRBJ2-7 TRBV6-2/TRBV6-3 ASSLQPLYEQY
TRBJ2-1 TRBV11-3 ASSLDHGGTSSYNEQF
TRBJ1-2 TRBV10-3 AISAQGRENGYT
TRBJ2-1 TRBV19 ASSVRGNEQF
TRBJ2-2 TRBV4-1 ASSLRGEFTNTGELF
TRBJ1-2 TRBV2 ASSEGRPWGYT
TRBJ1-2 TRBV6-5 ASKQTNSNYGYT
TRBJ2-3 TRBV7-6 ASSAFGGGRKDTQY
TRBJ2-7 TRBV7-8 ASSLVNSLSYEQY
TRBJ2-3 TRBV9 ASSVDVGGVDTQY
TRBJ2-1 TRBV20-1 SASGGGVFDNEQF
TRBJ2-7 TRBV5-1 ASSLGLAGIYEQY
TRBJ2-3 TRBV5-1 ASSLTFSGGAGDTDTQY
TRBJ2-1 TRBV6-4 ASRGGPSNEQF
TRBJ2-5 TRBV28 ASSSHRQSRGETQY